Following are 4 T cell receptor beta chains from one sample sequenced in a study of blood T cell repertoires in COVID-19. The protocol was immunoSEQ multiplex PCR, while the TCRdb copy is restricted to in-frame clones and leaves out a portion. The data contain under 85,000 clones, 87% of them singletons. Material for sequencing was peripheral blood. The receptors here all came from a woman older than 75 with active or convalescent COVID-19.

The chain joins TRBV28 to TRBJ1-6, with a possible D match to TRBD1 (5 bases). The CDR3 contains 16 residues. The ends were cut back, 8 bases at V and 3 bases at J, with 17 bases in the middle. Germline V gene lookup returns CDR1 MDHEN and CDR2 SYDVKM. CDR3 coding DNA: TGTGCCAGCCTACTCTCCGGGGGGAGCTATAATTCACCCCTCCACTTT. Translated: CASLLSGGSYNSPLHF. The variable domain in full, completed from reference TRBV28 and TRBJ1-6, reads DVKVTQSSRYLVKRTGEKVFLECVQDMDHENMFWYRQDPGLGLRLIYFSYDVKMKEKGDIPEGYSVSREKKERFSLILESASTNQTSMYLCASLLSGGSYNSPLHFGNGTRLTVT.

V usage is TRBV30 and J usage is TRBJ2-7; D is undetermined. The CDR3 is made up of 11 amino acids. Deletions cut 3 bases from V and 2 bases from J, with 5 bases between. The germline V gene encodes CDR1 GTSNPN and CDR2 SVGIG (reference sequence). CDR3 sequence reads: CAWRSAYEQYF. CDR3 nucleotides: TGTGCCTGGAGGTCAGCCTACGAGCAGTACTTC. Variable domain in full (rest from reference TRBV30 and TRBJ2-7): SQTIHQWPATLVQPVGSPLSLECTVEGTSNPNLYWYRQAAGRGLQLLFYSVGIGQISSEVPQNLSASRPQDRQFILSSKKLLLSDSGFYLCAWRSAYEQYFGPGTRLTVT.

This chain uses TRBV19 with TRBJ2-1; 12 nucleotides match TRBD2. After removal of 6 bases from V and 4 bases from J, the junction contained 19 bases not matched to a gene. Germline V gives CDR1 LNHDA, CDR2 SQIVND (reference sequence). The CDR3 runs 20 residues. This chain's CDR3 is CASSPIRTSGTRGLYNEQFF. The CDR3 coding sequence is TGTGCCAGTAGCCCAATAAGGACTAGCGGGACGAGGGGCCTTTACAATGAGCAGTTCTTC.

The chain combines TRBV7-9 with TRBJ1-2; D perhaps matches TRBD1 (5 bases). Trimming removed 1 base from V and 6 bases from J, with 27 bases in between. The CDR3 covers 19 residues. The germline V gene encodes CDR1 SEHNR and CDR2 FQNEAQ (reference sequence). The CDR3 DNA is TGTGCCAGCAGCTTAGGTACCCCCTCTCCCCAGAAGGGAGGGGATGGCTACACCTTC. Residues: CASSLGTPSPQKGGDGYTF. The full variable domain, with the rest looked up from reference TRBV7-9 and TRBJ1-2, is DTGVSQNPRHKITKRGQNVTFRCDPISEHNRLYWYRQTLGQGPEFLTYFQNEAQLEKSRLLSDRFSAERPKGSFSTLEIQRTEQGDSAMYLCASSLGTPSPQKGGDGYTFGSGTRLTVV.